This T cell receptor beta chain derives from a study of blood T cells in healthy people across ages (dated by TCRdb to the mid-2010s). A note on the overall study: In model experiments, template switching captured about one uniquely barcoded TCR beta cDNA molecule for every two T cells. To track age-related changes in TCR beta repertoire diversity, the study relied on deep sequencing normalized with unique cDNA molecular identifiers. Donors were grouped into four age groups: young (average roughly 15 years), middle-aged (roughly 40), aged (about 60) and long-lived (about 82). To avoid experimental bias, donors of different ages were spread randomly across the sequencing lanes. For two donors (one aged 18 to 30 and one aged 80 or older), the study analyzed two additional independent replicas of 1 million unique cDNA reads from the same blood draw.

Donors were 35 to 40 systemically healthy Caucasian individuals from Russia aged roughly 6 to 90 years. Each donor gave around 9.5 milliliters of peripheral blood, collected into EDTA-treated Vacutainer tubes. PBMCs were isolated by Ficoll-Paque density-gradient centrifugation, with at least 6 million obtained per sample. Trizol reagent was used to extract total RNA from PBMCs, with at least 6 micrograms per sample. For every donor, an aliquot of PBMCs went through flow cytometry to measure the percentages of naive CD45RAhigh/CD27high T cells. V sheds 4 bases and J sheds 7 bases, leaving 16 bases between their ends. Measured from the cysteine to the phenylalanine, the CDR3 is 14 residues long. Only the CDR3 portion is preserved as DNA: 42 bases, with reading frame beginning at the first base. Reading the germline V gene gives CDR1 LGHNA and CDR2 YSLEER. The library was built by means of 5' RACE. This sample was sequenced with an Illumina HiSeq 2500. A second PCR of roughly 7 to 11 cycles was performed with a sample-barcoded 5' primer and a J-beta primer mix. A template-switch 5' adaptor carrying 12 random nucleotides introduced a unique molecular identifier onto each TCR beta cDNA molecule. At least 2.5 million CDR3-containing paired-end reads were obtained from each sample. The Mint cDNA synthesis kit, primed by a TRBC-specific oligonucleotide, was used to synthesize first-strand cDNA from all RNA. Following uracil-DNA glycosylase treatment, all cDNA underwent a first 18-cycle PCR with the universal primers M1SS and BC2_uni_R. As for the original processing: Each sample was normalized by randomly selecting 1 million high-quality reads, each carrying a distinct molecular identifier. Instead of being binned into consensus sequences, reads that shared molecular identifiers were thrown out. MiTCR, set to a Q25 quality threshold and the strictest error-elimination algorithm, was used for CDR3 identification, clonotype clustering and error correction. Lower-bound total TCR beta diversity was estimated with a nonparametric unseen species model using Euler transformation. TCRdb redid the processing of the public reads, applying fastp at Q25 and MiXCR, and retained in-frame beta chains. One record per CDR3 amino acid sequence lists the most common genes and DNA. The V and J calls and clone size come from TCRdb's table, not from the authors' own analysis. The table for this sample lists 2 million or so distinct CDR3 sequences; approximately 50% of them were counted only once. The top ten hold approximately 2.1% of the sample.

The paper's findings and limits, for the study overall: Because donor CMV infection status was unknown, age-related changes in expanded clonotypes were potentially confounded. Compared with the aged group, the long-lived group had more naive CD4+ T cells, fewer expanded clones and increased TCR diversity, a pattern suggesting age selection. Bulk unsorted PBMC profiling prevented conclusive comparison of naive and antigen-experienced compartments. The percentage of naive T cells measured by flow cytometry correlated strongly with observed TCR beta diversity. Observed TCR beta diversity per million T cells fell roughly linearly with age, and a significant reduction was already apparent by age roughly 40. Estimates of total diversity based on one million sequenced T cells were considered lower bounds and underestimates.

A note on this clonotype: Its antigen has not been determined. No base quality values were provided; no much bigger clone lies one nucleotide off.

The sequence came from a woman in her 40s in good health. Sequenced sample: blood. In this chain, TRBV4-3 is recombined with TRBJ1-2; there is no confident call for the D gene. The CDR3 protein: CASSLRLGSGGYTF. The sequenced DNA: TGCGCCAGCAGCCTCAGGTTAGGATCCGGTGGCTACACCTTC.